This TCR beta chain was sequenced during a study of shared clonotypes between healthy human individuals. Study results and limitations: The diversity represented, both genetic and in exposure history, was limited by few donors.

The replicate PCRs on unsorted PBMC were given 250 to 300 ng DNA, which is 25,000 to 35,000 T cell genomes. Authors' analysis steps: Junction-only sequences without quality scores came from ImmunoSEQ, so filtering differed. TCRdb's table, derived via immunoSEQ multiplex PCR, lists solely in-frame clones and lacks some. Clonal size and the V and J genes are those of that table, whereas D and trimming came from the DNA. The sample consists of around 500,000 clones, roughly 83% of them appearing once. Germline assignment: CDR1 WSHSY and CDR2 SAAADI. Trimming took off 2 bases at V and 7 bases at J, with 12 bases between the two ends. The length of the CDR3 is 13 residues. As to this clone: Antigen unknown.

Sequencing was performed on PBMCs. The chain couples TRBV10-2 to TRBJ2-7; the D gene is possibly TRBD1 (5 bases). The receptor was isolated from a woman aged 40 to 49 in good health. Some clones in this sample may be carry-over from other donors' samples. CDR3 in DNA: TGCGCCAGCAGTGAGGGCAGGGCGAAGGAGCAGTACTTC. It encodes CASSEGRAKEQYF.